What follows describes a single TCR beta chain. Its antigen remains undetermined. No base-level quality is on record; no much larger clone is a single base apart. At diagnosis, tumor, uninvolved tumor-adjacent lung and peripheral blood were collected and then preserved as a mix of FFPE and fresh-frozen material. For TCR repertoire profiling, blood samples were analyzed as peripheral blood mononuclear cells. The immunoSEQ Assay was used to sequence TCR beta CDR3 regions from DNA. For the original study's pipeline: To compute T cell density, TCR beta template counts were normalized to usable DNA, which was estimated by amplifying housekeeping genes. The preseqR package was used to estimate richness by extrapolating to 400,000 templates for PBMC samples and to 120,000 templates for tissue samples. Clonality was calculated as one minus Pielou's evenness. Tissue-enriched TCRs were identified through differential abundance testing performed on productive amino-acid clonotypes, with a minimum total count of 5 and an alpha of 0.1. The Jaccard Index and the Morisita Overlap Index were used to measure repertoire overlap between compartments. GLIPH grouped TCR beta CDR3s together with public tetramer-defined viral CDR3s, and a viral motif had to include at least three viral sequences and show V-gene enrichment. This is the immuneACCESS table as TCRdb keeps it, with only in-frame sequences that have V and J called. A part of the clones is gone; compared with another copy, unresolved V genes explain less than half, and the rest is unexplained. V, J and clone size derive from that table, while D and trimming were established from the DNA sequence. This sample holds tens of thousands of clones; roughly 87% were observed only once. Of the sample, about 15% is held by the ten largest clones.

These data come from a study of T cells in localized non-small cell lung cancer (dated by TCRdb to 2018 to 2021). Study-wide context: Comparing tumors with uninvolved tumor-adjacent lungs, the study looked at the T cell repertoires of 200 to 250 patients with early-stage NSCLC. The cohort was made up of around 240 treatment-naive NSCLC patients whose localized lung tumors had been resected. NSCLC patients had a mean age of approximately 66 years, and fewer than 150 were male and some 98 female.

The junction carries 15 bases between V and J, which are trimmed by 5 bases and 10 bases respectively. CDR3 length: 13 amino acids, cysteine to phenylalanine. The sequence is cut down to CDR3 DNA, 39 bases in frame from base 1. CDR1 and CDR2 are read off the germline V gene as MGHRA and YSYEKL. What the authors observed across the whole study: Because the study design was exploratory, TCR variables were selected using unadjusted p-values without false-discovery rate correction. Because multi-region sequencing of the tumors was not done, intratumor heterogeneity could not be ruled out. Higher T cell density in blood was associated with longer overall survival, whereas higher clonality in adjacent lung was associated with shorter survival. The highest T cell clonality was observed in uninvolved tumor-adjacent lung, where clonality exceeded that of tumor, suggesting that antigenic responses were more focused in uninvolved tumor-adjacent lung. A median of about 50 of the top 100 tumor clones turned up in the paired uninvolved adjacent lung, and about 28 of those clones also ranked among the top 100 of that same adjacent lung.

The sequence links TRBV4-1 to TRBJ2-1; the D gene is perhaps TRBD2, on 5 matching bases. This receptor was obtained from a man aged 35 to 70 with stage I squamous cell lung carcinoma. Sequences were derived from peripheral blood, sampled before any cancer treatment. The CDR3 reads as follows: CASSFRWGDEQFF. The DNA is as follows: TGCGCCAGCAGCTTTCGGTGGGGAGACGAGCAGTTCTTC.